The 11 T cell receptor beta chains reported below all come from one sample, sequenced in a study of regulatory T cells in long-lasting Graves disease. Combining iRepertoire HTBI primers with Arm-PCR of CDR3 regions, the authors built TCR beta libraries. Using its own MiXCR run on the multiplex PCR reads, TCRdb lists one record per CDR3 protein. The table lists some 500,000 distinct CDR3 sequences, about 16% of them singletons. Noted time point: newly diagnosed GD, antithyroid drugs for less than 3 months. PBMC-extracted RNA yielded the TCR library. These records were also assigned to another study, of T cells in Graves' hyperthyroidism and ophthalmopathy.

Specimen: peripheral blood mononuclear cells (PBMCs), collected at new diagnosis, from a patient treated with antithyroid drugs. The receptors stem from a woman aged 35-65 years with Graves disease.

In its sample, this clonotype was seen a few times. The CDR3 is CASSLPPRGAKNIQYF. CDR3 DNA sequence: TGTGCCAGCAGCTTACCCCCCCGCGGCGCCAAAAACATTCAGTACTTC. The chain couples TRBV7-3 to TRBJ2-4; D is undetermined. Trimming took off 2 bases at V and 1 base at J, with 12 bases between the two ends. There are 16 residues in the CDR3. The germline CDR1 and CDR2 sequences are SGHTA and FQGTGA.

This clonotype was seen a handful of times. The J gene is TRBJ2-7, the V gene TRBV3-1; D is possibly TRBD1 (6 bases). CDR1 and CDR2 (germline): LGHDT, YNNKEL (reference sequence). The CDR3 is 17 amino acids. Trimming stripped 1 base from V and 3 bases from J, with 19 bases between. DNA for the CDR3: TGTGCCAGCAGCCAAGGAAGAAGACAGGCGTTAGTCTACGAGCAGTACTTC. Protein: CASSQGRRQALVYEQYF.

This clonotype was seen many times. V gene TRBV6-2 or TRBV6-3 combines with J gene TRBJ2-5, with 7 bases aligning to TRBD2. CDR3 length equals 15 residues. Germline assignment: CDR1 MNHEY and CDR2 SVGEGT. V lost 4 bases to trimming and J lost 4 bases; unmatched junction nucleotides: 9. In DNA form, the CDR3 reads TGTGCCAGCAGTTCTCCTAGCGGTGGAAGAGAGACCCAGTACTTC. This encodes CASSSPSGGRETQYF.

In nucleotides, the CDR3 is TGTGCCAGCAGCGCAGAAGGCAGGGGATCGGCCCTCCACTTT. It is translated as CASSAEGRGSALHF. The chain employs TRBV2 and TRBJ1-6; maybe TRBD1 (6 bases). The V end lost 6 bases, the J end lost 14 bases, and 20 bases lay between the germline ends. CDR1 and CDR2 (germline): SNHLY, FYNNEI. The CDR3 length is 14 residues.

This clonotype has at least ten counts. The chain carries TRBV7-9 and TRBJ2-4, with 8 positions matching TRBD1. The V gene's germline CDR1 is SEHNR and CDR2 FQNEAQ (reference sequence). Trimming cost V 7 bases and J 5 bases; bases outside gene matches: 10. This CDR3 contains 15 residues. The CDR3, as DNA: TGTGCCAGCACCCTCGTGACAGGGGCGGAAAACATTCAGTACTTC. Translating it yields CASTLVTGAENIQYF.

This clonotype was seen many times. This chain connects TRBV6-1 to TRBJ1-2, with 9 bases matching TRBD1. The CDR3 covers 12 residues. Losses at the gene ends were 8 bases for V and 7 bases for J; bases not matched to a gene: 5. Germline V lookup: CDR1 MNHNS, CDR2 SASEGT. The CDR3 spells CASSRDRVGYTF. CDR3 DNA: TGTGCCAGCTCCCGGGACAGGGTTGGCTACACCTTC.

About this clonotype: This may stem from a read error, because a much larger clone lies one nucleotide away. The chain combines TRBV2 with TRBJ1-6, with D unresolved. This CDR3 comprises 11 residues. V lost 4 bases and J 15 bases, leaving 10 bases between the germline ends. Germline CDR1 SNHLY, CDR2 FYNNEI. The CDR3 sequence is CASSGSRDLHF. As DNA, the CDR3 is TGTGCCAGCAGTGGATCGAGGGACCTCCACTTT.

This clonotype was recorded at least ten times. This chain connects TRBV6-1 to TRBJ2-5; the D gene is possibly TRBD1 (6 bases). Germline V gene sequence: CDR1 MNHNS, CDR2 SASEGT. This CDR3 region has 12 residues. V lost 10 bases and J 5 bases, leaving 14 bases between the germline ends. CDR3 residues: CATATGLETQYF. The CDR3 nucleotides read TGTGCCACTGCAACAGGGCTGGAGACCCAGTACTTC.

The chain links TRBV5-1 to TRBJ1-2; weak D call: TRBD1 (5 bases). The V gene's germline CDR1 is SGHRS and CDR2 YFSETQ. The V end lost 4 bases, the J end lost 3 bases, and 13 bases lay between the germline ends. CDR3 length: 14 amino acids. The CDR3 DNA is TGCGCCAGCAGCAGGATAGGGGCTGACTATGGCTACACCTTC. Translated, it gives CASSRIGADYGYTF.

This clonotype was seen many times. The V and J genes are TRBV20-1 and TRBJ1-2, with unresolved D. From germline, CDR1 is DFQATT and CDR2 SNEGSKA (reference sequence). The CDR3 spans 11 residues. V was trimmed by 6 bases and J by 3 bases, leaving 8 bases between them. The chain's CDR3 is CSAESHYGYTF. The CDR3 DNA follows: TGCAGTGCCGAATCCCACTATGGCTACACCTTC.

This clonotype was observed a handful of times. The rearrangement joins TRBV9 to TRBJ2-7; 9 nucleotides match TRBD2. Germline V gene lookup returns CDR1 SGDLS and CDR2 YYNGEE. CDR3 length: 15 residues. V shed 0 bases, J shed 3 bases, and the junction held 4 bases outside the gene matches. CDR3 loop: CASSVASGNSYEQYF. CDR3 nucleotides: TGTGCCAGCAGCGTAGCTAGCGGGAATAGCTACGAGCAGTACTTC.